This T cell receptor (beta chain) was observed in a study of cytomegalovirus exposure and HLA in healthy donors. PCR used 60 Vbeta primers and 13 Jbeta primers. Sequenced by immunoSEQ multiplex PCR; TCRdb stores in-frame clones only, minus some. In all, the sample yields 110,000 to 150,000 clones. The CDR3 length is 14 residues. After removal of 6 bases from V and 1 base from J, the junction contained 2 bases not matched to a gene. Germline loops: CDR1 ENHRY, CDR2 SYGVKD. This chain links TRBV10-3 with TRBJ2-3, with 9 bases matching TRBD2. Material: PBMCs. This sequence originates from a man aged 35 to 55 in good health and CMV-seronegative. The CDR3 region is CAISLAGGTDTQYF. The DNA of the CDR3 is TGTGCCATCAGCTTAGCGGGGGGCACAGATACGCAGTATTTT.